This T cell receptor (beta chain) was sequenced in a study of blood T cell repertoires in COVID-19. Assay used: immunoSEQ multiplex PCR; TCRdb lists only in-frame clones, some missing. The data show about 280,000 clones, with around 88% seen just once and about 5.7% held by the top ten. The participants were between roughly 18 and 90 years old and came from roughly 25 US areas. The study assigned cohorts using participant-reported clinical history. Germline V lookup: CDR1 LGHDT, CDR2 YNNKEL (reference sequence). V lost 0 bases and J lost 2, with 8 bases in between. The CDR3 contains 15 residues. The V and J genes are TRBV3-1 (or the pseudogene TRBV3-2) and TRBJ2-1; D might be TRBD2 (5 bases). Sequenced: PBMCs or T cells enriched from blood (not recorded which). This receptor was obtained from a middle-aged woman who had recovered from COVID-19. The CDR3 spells CASSQDGSTYNEQFF. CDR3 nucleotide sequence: TGTGCCAGCAGCCAAGATGGGAGCACCTACAATGAGCAGTTCTTC.